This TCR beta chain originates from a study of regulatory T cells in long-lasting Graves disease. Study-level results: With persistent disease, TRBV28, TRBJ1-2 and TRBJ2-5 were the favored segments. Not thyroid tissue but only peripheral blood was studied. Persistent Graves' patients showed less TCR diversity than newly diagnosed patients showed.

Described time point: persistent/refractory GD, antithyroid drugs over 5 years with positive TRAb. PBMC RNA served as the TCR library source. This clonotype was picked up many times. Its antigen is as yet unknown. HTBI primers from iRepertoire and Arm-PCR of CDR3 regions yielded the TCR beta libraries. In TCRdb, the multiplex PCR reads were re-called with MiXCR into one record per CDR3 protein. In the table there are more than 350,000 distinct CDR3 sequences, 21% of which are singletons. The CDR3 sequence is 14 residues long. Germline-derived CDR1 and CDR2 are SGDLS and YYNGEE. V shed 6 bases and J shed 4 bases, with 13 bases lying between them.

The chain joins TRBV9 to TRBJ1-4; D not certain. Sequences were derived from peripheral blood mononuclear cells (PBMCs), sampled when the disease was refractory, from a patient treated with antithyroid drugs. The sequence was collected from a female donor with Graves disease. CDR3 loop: CASTRNEGNEKLFF. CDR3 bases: TGTGCCAGCACCCGTAACGAGGGTAATGAAAAACTGTTTTTT.